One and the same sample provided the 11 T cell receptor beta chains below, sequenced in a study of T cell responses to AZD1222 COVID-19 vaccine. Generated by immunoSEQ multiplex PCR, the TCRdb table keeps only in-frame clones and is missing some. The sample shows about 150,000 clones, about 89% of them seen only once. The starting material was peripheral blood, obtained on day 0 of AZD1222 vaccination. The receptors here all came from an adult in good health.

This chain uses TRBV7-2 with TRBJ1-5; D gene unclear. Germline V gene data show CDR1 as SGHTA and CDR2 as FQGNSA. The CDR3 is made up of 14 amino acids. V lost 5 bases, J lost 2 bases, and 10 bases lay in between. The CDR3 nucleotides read TGTGCCAGCAGCCGGGCCCCTGGCAATCAGCCCCAGCATTTT. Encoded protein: CASSRAPGNQPQHF.

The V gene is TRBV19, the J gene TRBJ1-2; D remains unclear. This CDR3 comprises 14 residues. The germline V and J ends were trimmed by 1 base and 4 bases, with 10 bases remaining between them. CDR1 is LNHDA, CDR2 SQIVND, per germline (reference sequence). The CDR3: CASSIGGFTYGYTF. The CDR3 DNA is TGTGCCAGTAGTATAGGAGGTTTTACCTATGGCTACACCTTC.

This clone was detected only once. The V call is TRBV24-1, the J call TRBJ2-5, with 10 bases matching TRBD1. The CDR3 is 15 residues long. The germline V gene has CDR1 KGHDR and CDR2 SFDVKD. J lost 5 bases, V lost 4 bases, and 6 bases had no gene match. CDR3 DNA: TGTGCCACCAGTGAAGGGACAGGGGATGGGGAGACCCAGTACTTC. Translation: CATSEGTGDGETQYF.

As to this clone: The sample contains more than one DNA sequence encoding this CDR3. In DNA form, the CDR3 reads TGTGCCAGCAGCCGGGACAGGGGAAATCAGCCCCAGCATTTT. Amino acid sequence: CASSRDRGNQPQHF. The chain links TRBV6-5 to TRBJ1-5; TRBD1 agrees at 10 bases. Per germline, CDR1 MNHEY and CDR2 SVGAGI. Germline trimming cut 6 bases from V and 4 bases from J; bases unmatched to any gene: 3. CDR3 length: 14 residues.

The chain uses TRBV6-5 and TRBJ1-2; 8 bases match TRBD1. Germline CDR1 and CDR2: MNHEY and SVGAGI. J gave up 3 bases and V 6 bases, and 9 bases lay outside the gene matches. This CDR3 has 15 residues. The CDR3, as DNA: TGTGCCAGCAGCAAAGCGGCAGGGGGCCACTATGGCTACACCTTC. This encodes CASSKAAGGHYGYTF.

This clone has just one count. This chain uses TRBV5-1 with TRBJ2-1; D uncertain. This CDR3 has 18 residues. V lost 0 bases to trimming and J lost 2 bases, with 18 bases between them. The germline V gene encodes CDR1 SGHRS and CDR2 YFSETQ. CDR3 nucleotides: TGCGCCAGCAGCTTGGTCGGAACTCTCATTCTGCCCTACAATGAGCAGTTCTTC. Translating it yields CASSLVGTLILPYNEQFF.

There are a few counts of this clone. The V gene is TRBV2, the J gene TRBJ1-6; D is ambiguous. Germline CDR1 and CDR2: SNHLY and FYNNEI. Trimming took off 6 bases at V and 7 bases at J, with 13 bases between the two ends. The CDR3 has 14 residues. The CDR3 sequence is CASRDRTVNSPLHF. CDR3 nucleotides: TGTGCCAGCAGGGATCGAACAGTCAATTCACCCCTCCACTTT.

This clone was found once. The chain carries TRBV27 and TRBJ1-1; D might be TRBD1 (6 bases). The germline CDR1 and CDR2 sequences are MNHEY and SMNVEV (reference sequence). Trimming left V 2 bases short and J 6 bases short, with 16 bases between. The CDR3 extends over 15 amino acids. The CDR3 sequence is CASSLRYRVRAEAFF. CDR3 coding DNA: TGTGCCAGCAGTTTACGATACAGGGTGAGGGCTGAAGCTTTCTTT.

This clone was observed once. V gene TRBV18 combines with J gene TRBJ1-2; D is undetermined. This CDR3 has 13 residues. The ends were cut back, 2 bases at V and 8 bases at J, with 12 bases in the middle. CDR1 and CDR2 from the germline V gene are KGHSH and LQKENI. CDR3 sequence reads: CASSPMGSSGYTF. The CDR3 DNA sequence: TGTGCCAGCTCACCAATGGGTTCTTCAGGCTACACCTTC.

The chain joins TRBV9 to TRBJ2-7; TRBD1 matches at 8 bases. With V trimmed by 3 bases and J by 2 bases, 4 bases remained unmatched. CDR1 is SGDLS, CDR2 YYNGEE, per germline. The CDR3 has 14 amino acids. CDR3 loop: CASSARQGTYEQYF. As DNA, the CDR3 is TGTGCCAGCAGCGCCCGACAGGGGACCTACGAGCAGTACTTC.

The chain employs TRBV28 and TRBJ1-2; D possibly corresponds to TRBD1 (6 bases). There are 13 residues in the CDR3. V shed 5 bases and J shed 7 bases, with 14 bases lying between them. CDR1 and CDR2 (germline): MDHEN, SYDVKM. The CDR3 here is CASSTNRGLGYTF. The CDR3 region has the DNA TGTGCCAGCAGTACTAACCGGGGGCTTGGCTACACCTTC.